This T cell receptor beta chain was profiled in a study of cytomegalovirus exposure and HLA in healthy donors. Notes on the study in general: Likely technical artifact: a cluster of highly shared sequence variants. Some segments of the V type, notably TRBV6-2 and TRBV6-3, were excluded as indistinguishable. The authors later found HLA-associated TCR beta chains more clonally expanded than equally common others.

The J segment lost 4 bases and the V segment lost 1 base, leaving 10 bases of the junction unmatched. Germline CDR1 and CDR2: SEHNR and FQNEAQ (reference sequence). The CDR3 loop spans 17 amino acids. PCR employed 60 Vbeta and 13 Jbeta primers. Profiling relied on immunoSEQ multiplex PCR, and the TCRdb table lists in-frame clones only, not all of them. This table holds about 98,000 clones, around 83% found once. A note on this clone: What it binds is unknown.

The specimen was PBMCs. The clonotype was recovered from a female donor in good health and CMV-seropositive. The chain is built from TRBV7-9 and TRBJ1-2, with 9 bases that match TRBD1. CDR3 DNA: TGTGCCAGCAGCTTAGGGGACAGGGACGGGGGCGGCTATGGCTACACCTTC. Translating gives CASSLGDRDGGGYGYTF.